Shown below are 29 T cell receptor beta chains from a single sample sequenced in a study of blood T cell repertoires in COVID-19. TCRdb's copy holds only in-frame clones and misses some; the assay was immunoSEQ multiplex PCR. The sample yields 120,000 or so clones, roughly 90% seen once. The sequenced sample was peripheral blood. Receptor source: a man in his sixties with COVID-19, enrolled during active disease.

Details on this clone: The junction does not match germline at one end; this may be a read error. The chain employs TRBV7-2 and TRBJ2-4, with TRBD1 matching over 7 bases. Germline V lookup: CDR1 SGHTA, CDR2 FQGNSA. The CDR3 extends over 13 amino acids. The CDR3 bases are TGTGCCAGCAGCTTTACAGGGGCTCAAAATTCAGACTTC. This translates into CASSFTGAQNSDF.

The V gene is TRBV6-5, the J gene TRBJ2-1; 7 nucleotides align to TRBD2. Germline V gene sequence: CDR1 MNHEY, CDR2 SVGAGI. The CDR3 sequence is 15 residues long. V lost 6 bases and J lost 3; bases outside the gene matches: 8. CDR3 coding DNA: TGTGCCAGCAGGCTTACATCTAGCGGCTACAATGAGCAGTTCTTC. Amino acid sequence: CASRLTSSGYNEQFF.

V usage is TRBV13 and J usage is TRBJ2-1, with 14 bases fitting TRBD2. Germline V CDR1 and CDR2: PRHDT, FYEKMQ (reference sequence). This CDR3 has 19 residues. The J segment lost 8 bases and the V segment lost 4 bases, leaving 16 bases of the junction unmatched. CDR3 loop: CASSSSTPGLAGVMYEQFF. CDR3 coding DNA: TGTGCCAGCAGCTCCTCTACCCCGGGACTAGCGGGAGTAATGTATGAGCAGTTCTTC. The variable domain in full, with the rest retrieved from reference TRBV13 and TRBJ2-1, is AAGVIQSPRHLIKEKRETATLKCYPIPRHDTVYWYQQGPGQDPQFLISFYEKMQSDKGSIPDRFSAQQFSDYHSELNMSSLELGDSALYFCASSSSTPGLAGVMYEQFFGPGTRLTVL.

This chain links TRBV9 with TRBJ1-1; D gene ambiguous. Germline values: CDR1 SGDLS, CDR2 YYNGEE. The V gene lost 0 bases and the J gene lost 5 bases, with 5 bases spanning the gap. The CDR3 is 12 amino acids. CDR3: CASSVDGTEAFF. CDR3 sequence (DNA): TGTGCCAGCAGCGTAGACGGTACTGAAGCTTTCTTT.

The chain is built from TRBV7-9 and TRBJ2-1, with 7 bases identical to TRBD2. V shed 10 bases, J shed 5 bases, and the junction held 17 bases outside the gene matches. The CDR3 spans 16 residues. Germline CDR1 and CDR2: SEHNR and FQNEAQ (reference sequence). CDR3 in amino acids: CATLLTGGSIDNEQFF. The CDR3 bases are TGTGCCACGTTATTAACGGGCGGGAGTATAGACAATGAGCAGTTCTTC.

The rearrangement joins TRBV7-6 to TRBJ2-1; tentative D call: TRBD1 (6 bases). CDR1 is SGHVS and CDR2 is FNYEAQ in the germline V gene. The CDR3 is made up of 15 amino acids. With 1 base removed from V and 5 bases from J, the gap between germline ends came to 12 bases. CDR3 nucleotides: TGTGCCAGCAGCTTAGGCCAGGGGTTCGACAATGAGCAGTTCTTC. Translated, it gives CASSLGQGFDNEQFF.

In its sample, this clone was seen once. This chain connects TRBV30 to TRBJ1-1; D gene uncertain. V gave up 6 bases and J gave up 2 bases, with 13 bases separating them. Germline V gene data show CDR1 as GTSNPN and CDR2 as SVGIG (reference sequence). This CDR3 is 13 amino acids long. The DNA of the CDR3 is TGTGCCTGCACTCTCCAGGTTAACACTGAAGCTTTCTTT. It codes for CACTLQVNTEAFF. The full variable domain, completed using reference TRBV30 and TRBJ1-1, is SQTIHQWPATLVQPVGSPLSLECTVEGTSNPNLYWYRQAAGRGLQLLFYSVGIGQISSEVPQNLSASRPQDRQFILSSKKLLLSDSGFYLCACTLQVNTEAFFGQGTRLTVV.

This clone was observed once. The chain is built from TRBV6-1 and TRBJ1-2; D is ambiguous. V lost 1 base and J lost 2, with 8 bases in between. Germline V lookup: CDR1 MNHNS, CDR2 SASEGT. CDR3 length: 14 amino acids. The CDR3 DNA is TGTGCCAGCAGTGAAGGATTCCGGAACTATGGCTACACCTTC. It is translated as CASSEGFRNYGYTF.

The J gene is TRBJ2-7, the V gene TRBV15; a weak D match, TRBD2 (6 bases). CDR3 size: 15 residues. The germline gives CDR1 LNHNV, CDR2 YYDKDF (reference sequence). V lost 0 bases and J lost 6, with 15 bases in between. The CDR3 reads CATSRDLEGVGEQYF. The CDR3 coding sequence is TGTGCCACCAGCAGAGATCTGGAGGGAGTGGGCGAGCAGTACTTC.

The CDR3 DNA is TGTGCCAGCAGCTCCCCGGTGGCCCCGGGCACCGGGGAGCTGTTTTTT. Protein product: CASSSPVAPGTGELFF. The rearrangement links TRBV7-8 to TRBJ2-2; the D is unclear. Per germline, CDR1 SGHVS and CDR2 FQNEAQ. This CDR3 region has 16 residues. Trimming took 4 bases from V and 4 from J, leaving 16 bases between them.

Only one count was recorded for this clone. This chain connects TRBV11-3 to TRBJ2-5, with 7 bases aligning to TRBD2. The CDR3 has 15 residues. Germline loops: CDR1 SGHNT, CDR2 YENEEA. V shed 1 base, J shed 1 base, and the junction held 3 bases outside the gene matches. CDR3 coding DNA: TGTGCCAGCAGCTTAGGGGGGGGATCCCAAGAGACCCAGTACTTC. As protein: CASSLGGGSQETQYF.

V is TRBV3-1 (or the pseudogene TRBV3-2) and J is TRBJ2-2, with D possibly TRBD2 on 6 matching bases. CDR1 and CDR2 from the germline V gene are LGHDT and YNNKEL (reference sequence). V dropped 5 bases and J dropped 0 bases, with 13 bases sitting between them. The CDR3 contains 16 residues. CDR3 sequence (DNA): TGTGCCAGCAGCTTGACGCGGGGAGCGAACACCGGGGAGCTGTTTTTT. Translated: CASSLTRGANTGELFF.

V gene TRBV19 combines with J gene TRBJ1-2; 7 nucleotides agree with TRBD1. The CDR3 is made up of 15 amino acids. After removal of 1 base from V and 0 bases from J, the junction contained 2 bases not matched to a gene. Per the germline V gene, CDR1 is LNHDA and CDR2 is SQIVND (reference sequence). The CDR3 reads CASSIGDSPNYGYTF. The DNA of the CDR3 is TGTGCCAGTAGTATAGGGGACAGCCCTAACTATGGCTACACCTTC.

CDR3 in DNA: TGTGCCAGCTCCCCTACGGGAGACAGGGCCACCGGGGAGCTGTTTTTT. This codes for CASSPTGDRATGELFF. The chain carries TRBV18 and TRBJ2-2; TRBD1 might be the D (7 bases). This CDR3 region has 16 residues. Looked up from germline, CDR1 is KGHSH and CDR2 is LQKENI. V gave up 6 bases and J gave up 4 bases, with 18 bases separating them.

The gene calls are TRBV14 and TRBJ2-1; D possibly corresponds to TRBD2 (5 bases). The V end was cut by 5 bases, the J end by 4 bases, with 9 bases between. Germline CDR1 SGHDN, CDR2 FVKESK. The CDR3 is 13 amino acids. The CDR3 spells CASSSQRYNEQFF. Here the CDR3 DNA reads TGTGCCAGCAGCTCCCAGCGGTACAATGAGCAGTTCTTC.

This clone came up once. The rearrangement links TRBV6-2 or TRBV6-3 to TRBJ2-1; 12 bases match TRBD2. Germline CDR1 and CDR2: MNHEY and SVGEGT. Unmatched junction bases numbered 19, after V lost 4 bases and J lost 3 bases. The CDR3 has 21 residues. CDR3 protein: CASSLVLVASGRASDYNEQFF. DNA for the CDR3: TGTGCCAGCAGTTTGGTGCTTGTGGCTAGCGGGAGGGCCTCGGACTACAATGAGCAGTTCTTC.

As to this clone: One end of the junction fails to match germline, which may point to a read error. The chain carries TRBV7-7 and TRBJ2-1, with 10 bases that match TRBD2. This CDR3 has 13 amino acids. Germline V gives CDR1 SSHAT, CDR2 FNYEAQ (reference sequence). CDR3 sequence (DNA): TGTGCTAGCAGCTCCCGACTAGCGGGTGAGCAGTTCTTC. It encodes CASSSRLAGEQFF.

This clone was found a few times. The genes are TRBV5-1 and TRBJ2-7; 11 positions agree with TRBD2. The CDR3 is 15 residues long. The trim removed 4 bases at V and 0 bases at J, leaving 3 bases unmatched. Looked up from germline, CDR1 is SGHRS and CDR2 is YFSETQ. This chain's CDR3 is CASSHTSGSSYEQYF. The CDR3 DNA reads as TGCGCCAGCAGCCACACTAGCGGGAGCTCCTACGAGCAGTACTTC.

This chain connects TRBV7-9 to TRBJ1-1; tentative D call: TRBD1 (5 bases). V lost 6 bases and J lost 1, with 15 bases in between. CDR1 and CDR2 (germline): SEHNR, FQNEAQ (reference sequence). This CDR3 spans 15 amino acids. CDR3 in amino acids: CASRAGYRGNTEAFF. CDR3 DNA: TGTGCCAGCAGGGCCGGGTATAGGGGGAACACTGAAGCTTTCTTT.

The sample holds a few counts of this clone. The CDR3 DNA sequence: TGCGCCAGCAGCTTGGCCCGGGAGGGCCGCTATACAGATACGCAGTATTTT. This encodes CASSLAREGRYTDTQYF. The chain recombines TRBV5-1 with TRBJ2-3, with 8 bases identical to TRBD2. V shed 0 bases, J shed 3 bases, and the junction held 9 bases outside the gene matches. The CDR3 consists of 17 residues. Germline lookup yields CDR1 SGHRS and CDR2 YFSETQ. The full variable domain, completed using reference TRBV5-1 and TRBJ2-3, is KAGVTQTPRYLIKTRGQQVTLSCSPISGHRSVSWYQQTPGQGLQFLFEYFSETQRNKGNFPGRFSGRQFSNSRSEMNVSTLELGDSALYLCASSLAREGRYTDTQYFGPGTRLTVL.

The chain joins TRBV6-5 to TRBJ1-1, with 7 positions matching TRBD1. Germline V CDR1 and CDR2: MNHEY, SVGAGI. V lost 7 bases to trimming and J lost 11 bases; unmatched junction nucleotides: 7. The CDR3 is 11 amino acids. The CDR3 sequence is CASKATGQAFF. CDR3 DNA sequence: TGTGCCAGCAAAGCGACAGGGCAGGCTTTCTTT.

The CDR3 bases are TGCGCCAGCAGCCAAACTAGCGGGAGGAATGAGCAGTTCTTC. This codes for CASSQTSGRNEQFF. The V gene is TRBV4-1, the J gene TRBJ2-1, with 12 nucleotides matching TRBD2. Unmatched junction bases numbered 0, after V lost 2 bases and J lost 7 bases. Germline CDR1 and CDR2: MGHRA and YSYEKL. The CDR3 loop spans 14 amino acids.

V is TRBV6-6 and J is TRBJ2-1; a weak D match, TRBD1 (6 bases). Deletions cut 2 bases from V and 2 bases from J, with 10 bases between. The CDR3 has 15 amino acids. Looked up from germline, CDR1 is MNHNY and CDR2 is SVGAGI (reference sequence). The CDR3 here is CASSYQGIPYNEQFF. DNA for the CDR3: TGTGCCAGCAGTTACCAGGGGATACCCTACAATGAGCAGTTCTTC.

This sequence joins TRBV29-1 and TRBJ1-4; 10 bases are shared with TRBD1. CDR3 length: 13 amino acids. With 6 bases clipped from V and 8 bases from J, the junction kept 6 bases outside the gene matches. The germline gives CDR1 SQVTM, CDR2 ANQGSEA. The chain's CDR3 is CSVAGTGVEKLFF. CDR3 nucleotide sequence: TGCAGCGTCGCCGGGACAGGGGTAGAAAAACTGTTTTTT.

CDR3 region: CASSLDRGLYYEQYF. The DNA for the CDR3 is TGTGCCAGCAGCCTCGACAGGGGGCTCTACTACGAGCAGTACTTC. The J gene is TRBJ2-7, the V gene TRBV27; 10 bases map to TRBD1. V lost 6 bases to trimming and J lost 3 bases; unmatched junction nucleotides: 8. The CDR3 runs 15 residues. Germline V gene data show CDR1 as MNHEY and CDR2 as SMNVEV (reference sequence).

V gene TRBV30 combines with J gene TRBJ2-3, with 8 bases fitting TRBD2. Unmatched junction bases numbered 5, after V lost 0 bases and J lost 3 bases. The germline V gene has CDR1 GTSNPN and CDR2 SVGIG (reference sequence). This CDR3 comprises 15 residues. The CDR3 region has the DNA TGTGCCTGGAGTGTACAAGGGACTAGGACAGATACGCAGTATTTT. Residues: CAWSVQGTRTDTQYF. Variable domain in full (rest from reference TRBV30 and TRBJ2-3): SQTIHQWPATLVQPVGSPLSLECTVEGTSNPNLYWYRQAAGRGLQLLFYSVGIGQISSEVPQNLSASRPQDRQFILSSKKLLLSDSGFYLCAWSVQGTRTDTQYFGPGTRLTVL.

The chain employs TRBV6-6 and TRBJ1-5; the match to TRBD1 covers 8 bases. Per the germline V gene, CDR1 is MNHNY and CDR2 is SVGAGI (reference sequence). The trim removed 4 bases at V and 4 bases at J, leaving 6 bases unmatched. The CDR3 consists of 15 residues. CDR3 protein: CASSSGQGGNQPQHF. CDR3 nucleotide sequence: TGTGCCAGCAGTTCTGGACAGGGCGGAAATCAGCCCCAGCATTTT.

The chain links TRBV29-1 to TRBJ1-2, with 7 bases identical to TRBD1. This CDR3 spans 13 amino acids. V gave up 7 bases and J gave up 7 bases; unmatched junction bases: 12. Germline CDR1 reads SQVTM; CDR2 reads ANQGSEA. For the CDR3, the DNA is TGCAGCGCCCCCCTACAGGGGCGCGGTGGCTACACCTTC. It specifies CSAPLQGRGGYTF.

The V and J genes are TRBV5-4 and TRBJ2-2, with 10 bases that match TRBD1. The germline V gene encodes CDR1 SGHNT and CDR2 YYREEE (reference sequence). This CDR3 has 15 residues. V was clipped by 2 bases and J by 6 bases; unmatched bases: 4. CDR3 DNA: TGTGCCAGCAGCTTTGGGACAGGGGATCCCGGGGAGCTGTTTTTT. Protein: CASSFGTGDPGELFF.